This TCR beta chain originates from a study of cytomegalovirus exposure and HLA in healthy donors. Whole-study context: Among the roughly 380 donors who were genotyped, roughly 85% fell in the genetic ancestry cluster that is associated with self-reported Caucasian donors.

Details on this clone: The antigen remains undetermined.

The PCR contained 60 Vbeta and 13 Jbeta primers. Only in-frame clones appear in the TCRdb table, and some are missing; sequencing was by immunoSEQ multiplex PCR. The sample holds about 120,000 clones, about three quarters seen once. General study findings and limits: After further analysis at a later stage, 16,951 TCR beta sequences were associated with HLA alleles at 0.05 false discovery rate. Most of the TCR beta V segments (in an earlier analysis) were productive either about 87% or about 30% of the time. For TCR beta chains, V- and J-gene trimming was later linked to a missense DCLRE1C variant.

The sequenced material came from PBMCs. This TCR was sampled from a woman aged 40 to 50 in good health and CMV-seropositive.

The CDR3 nucleotides read TGTGCCAGCAGCTCTTATTGGACAGGTAGCTCCTACGAGCAGTACTTC. It translates to CASSSYWTGSSYEQYF. J is TRBJ2-7 and V is TRBV11-2; 7 bases map to TRBD1. Germline CDR1 SGHAT, CDR2 FQNNGV. With V trimmed by 4 bases and J by 0 bases, 9 bases remained unmatched. CDR3 length: 16 amino acids.